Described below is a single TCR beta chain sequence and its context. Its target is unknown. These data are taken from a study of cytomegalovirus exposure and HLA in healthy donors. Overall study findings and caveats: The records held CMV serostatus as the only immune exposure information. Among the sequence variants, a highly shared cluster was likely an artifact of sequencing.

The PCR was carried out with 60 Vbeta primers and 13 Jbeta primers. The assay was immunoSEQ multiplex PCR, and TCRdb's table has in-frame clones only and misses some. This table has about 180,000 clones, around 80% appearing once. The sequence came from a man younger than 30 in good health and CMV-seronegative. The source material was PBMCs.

In nucleotides, the CDR3 is TGTGCCATCAGTGAGCGGACACTCAACGAGCAGTACTTC. As protein: CAISERTLNEQYF. V usage is TRBV10-3 and J usage is TRBJ2-7; weak D call: TRBD1 (5 bases). The germline V gene encodes CDR1 ENHRY and CDR2 SYGVKD. Trimming stripped 2 bases from V and 5 bases from J, with 10 bases between. The CDR3 consists of 13 residues.